This TCR beta chain emerged from a study of tumor-infiltrating lymphocytes in primary liver carcinoma. Study-level background: Spanning 4.2 to 10 cm, the tumors were T1-T3 N0M0.

As regards this clonotype: Its antigen is as yet unknown. An end of the junction differs from the germline gene, which may be a read error.

The V gene's germline CDR1 is SGHRS and CDR2 YFSETQ. This CDR3 is 14 amino acids long. Constant-region priming of approximately 0.55 ug total RNA yielded TCR beta cDNA. Libraries for TCR beta were built through three nested multiplex PCR rounds, which together made up a slightly modified ARM-PCR procedure. For around 10 cycles apiece, the opening two PCR rounds ran with TRBV1-TRBV30 forward primers and a C-beta reverse primer. TCRdb reanalysed the multiplex PCR reads using MiXCR and keeps one entry per CDR3 protein. The sample holds roughly 36,000 distinct CDR3 sequences, around 75% seen once. Findings and caveats of the study: The top-250-clone fraction was significantly higher in tumors than in blood (p = 0.039).

Unsorted bulk tissue (roughly 17-33 mg) underwent RNA and DNA co-extraction. Treatment of the patients' primary liver carcinoma consisted of surgical resection. Specimen: tumor-adjacent normal liver tissue. This sequence was found in a man between 40 and 49 years old with primary liver carcinoma and hepatitis B virus infection. The rearrangement uses TRBV5-1 and TRBJ2-4, with TRBD1 identical over 10 bases. The CDR3 region has the DNA TGCGCCTGCAGCCTAGGGGACAGGGGTAATTCCGAGTACTTC. Its translation is CACSLGDRGNSEYF.